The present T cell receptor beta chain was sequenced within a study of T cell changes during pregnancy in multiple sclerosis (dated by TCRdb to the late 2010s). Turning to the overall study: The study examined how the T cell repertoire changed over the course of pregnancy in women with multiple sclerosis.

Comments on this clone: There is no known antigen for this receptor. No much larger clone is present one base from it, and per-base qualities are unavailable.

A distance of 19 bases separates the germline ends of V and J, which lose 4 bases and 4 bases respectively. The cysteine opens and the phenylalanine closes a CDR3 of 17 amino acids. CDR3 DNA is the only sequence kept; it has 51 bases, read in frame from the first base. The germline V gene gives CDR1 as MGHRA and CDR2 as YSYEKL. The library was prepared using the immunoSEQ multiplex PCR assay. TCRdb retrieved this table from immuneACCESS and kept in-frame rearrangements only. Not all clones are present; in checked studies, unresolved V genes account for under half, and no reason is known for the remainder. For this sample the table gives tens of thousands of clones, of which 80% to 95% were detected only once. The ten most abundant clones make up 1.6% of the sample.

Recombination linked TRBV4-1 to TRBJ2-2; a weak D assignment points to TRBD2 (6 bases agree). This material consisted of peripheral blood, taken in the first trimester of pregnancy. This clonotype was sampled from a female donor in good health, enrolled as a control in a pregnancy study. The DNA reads TGCGCCAGCAGCCCCCGACTGGGCGGGACGGTCACCGGGGAGCTGTTTTTT. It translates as CASSPRLGGTVTGELFF.